This TCR beta chain is from a study of blood T cells in healthy people across ages. The V gene lost 1 base and the J gene lost 11 bases, with 11 bases spanning the gap. The germline V gene has CDR1 LGHNA and CDR2 YNFKEQ. This CDR3 region has 12 residues. Overall study findings and caveats: CMV status of donors was not determined, possibly confounding expanded clonotype changes.

A J-beta primer mix and a sample-barcoded 5' primer were used in a second PCR of about 7 to 11 cycles. TCRdb called the 5' RACE reads again in MiXCR, with one record for every CDR3 protein. In the table there are roughly 2 million distinct CDR3 sequences, 49% of which are singletons. This clonotype was counted between two and nine times. Its antigen is as yet unknown. The clonotype originates from a middle-aged woman in good health. The sequenced sample was blood. V gene TRBV4-2 combines with J gene TRBJ1-2; D ambiguous. CDR3: CASSQASGRYTF. CDR3 nucleotide sequence: TGTGCCAGCAGCCAAGCATCTGGCCGTTACACCTTC.